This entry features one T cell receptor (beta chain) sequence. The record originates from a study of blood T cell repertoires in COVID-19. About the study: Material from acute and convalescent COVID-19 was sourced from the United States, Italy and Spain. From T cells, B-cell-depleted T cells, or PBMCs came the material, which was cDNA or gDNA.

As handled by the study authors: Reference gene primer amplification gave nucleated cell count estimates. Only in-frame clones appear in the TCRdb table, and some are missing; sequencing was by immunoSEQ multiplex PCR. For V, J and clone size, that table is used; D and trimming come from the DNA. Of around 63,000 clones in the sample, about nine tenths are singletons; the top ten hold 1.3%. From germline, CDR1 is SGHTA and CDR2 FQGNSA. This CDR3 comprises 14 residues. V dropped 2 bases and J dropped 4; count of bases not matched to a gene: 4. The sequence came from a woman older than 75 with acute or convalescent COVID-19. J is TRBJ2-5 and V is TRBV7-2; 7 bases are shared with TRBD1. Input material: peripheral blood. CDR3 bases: TGTGCCAGCAGCTTAAAGAGACAGGGAGAGACCCAGTACTTC. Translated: CASSLKRQGETQYF.